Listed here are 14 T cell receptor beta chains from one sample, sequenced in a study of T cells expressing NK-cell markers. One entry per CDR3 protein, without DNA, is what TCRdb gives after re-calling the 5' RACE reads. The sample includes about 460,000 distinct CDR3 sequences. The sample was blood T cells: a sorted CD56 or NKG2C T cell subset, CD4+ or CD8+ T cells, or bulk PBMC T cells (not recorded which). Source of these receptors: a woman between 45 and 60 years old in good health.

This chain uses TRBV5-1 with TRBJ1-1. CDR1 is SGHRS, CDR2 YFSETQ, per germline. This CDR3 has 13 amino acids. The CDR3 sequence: CASSEGLNTEAFF.

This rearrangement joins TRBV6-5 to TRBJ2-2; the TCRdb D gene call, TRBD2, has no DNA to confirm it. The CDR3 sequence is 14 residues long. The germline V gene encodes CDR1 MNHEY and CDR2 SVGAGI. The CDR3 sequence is CASRRVPNTGELFF.

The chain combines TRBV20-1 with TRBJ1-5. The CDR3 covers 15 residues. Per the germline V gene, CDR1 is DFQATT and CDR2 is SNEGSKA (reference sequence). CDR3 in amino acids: CSARDPQGPYQPQHF.

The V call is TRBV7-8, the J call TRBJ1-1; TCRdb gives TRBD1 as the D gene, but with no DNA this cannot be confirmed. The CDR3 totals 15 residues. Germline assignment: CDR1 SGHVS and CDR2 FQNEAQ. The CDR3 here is CASTQGWGAGTEAFF.

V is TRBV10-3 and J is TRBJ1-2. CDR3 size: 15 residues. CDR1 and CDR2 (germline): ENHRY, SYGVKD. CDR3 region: CAISESEQFNYGYTF.

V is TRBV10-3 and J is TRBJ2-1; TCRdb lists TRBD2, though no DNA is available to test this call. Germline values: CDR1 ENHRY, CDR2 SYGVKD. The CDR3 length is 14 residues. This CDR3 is CAISGTSTHNEQFF.

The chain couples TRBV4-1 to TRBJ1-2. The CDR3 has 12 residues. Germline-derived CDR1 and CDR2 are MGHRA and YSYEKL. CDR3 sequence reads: CASSQEYHGYTF.

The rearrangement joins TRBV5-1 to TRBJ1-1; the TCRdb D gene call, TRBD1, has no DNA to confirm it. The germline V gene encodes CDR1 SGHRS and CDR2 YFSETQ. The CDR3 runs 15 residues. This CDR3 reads CASSFGWGLNTEAFF.

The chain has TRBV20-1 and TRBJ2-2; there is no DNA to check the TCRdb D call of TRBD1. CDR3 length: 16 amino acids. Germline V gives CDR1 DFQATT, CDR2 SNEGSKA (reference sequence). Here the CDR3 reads CSARVGRGHDTGELFF.

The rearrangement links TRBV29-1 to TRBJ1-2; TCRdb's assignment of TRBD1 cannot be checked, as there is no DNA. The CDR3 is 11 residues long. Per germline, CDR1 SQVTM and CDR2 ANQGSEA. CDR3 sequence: CSVLQGFGYTF.

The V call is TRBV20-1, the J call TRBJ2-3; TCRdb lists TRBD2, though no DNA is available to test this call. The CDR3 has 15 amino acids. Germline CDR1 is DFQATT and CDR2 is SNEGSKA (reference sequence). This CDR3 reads CSARPLAGITDTQYF.

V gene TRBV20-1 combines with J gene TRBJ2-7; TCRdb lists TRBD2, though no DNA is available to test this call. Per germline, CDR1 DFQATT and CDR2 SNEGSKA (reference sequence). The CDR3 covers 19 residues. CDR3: CSARGLGWREGRMSYEQYF.

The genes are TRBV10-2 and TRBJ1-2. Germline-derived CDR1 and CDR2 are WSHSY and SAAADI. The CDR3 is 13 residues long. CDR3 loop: CASSELREGGYTF.

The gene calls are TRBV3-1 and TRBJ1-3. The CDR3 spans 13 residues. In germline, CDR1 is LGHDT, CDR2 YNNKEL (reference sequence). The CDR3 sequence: CASGLSSGNTIYF.